The 18 T cell receptor beta chains below were found in one sample sequenced in a study of lymphopenia after photon versus proton radiotherapy. The data were produced by immunoSEQ multiplex PCR, yet TCRdb's version contains in-frame clones alone and is incomplete. The sample has tens of thousands of clones; 84% are singletons. Sample: peripheral blood, taken from a patient treated with photon-based radiotherapy. Receptors originate from a woman aged 45-65 years with pancreatic cancer.

This clone was counted a single time. The chain uses TRBV28 and TRBJ2-3; D is possibly TRBD2 (6 bases). The CDR3 consists of 14 residues. Germline V gives CDR1 MDHEN, CDR2 SYDVKM. Trimming cost V 5 bases and J 4 bases, with 13 bases left between them. DNA of the CDR3: TGTGCCAGCAGTGTACCTAGCGTTGCAGATACGCAGTATTTT. Encoded protein: CASSVPSVADTQYF.

The chain uses TRBV10-2 and TRBJ2-5, with 8 bases lining up with TRBD2. CDR1 and CDR2 (germline): WSHSY, SAAADI. The CDR3 spans 14 residues. V lost 7 bases and J lost 2; bases outside the gene matches: 6. CDR3: CASNPRGGQETQYF. In DNA, the CDR3 is TGCGCCAGCAACCCCCGGGGGGGACAAGAGACCCAGTACTTC.

The sample holds one count of this clone. The chain links TRBV15 to TRBJ1-3, with D maybe TRBD1 (6 bases). V was pared by 3 bases and J by 4 bases, with 13 bases between. The CDR3 consists of 15 residues. The germline V gene encodes CDR1 LNHNV and CDR2 YYDKDF (reference sequence). The CDR3 here is CATSSAQGNGNTIYF. CDR3 DNA sequence: TGTGCCACCAGCAGCGCACAGGGAAACGGAAACACCATATATTTT.

CDR3 protein: CASSPWSGVGEQYF. Written as DNA, the CDR3 is TGTGCCAGCAGTCCTTGGTCTGGGGTCGGCGAGCAGTACTTC. The chain links TRBV5-4 to TRBJ2-7; no reliable D call. The V gene's germline CDR1 is SGHNT and CDR2 YYREEE (reference sequence). The CDR3 is made up of 14 amino acids. The ends were cut back, 5 bases at V and 6 bases at J, with 18 bases in the middle.

The rearrangement uses TRBV9 and TRBJ2-3, with D possibly being TRBD1 (6 bases). Per the germline V gene, CDR1 is SGDLS and CDR2 is YYNGEE. V lost 0 bases and J lost 3, with 14 bases in between. This CDR3 is built from 16 residues. The CDR3: CASSVALGGSTDTQYF. In nucleotides, the CDR3 is TGTGCCAGCAGCGTAGCATTAGGGGGAAGTACAGATACGCAGTATTTT. Full variable domain (remainder filled in from reference TRBV9 and TRBJ2-3): DSGVTQTPKHLITATGQRVTLRCSPRSGDLSVYWYQQSLDQGLQFLIQYYNGEERAKGNILERFSAQQFPDLHSELNLSSLELGDSALYFCASSVALGGSTDTQYFGPGTRLTVL.

J is TRBJ2-2 and V is TRBV7-2; either TRBD1 or TRBD2 may supply D (5 bases each). The CDR3 is made up of 16 amino acids. Germline V gene sequence: CDR1 SGHTA, CDR2 FQGNSA. Trimming removed 5 bases from V and 1 base from J, with 14 bases in between. The CDR3 DNA sequence: TGTGCCAGCAGCGGGGCAGGGACGGTGAACACCGGGGAGCTGTTTTTT. It encodes CASSGAGTVNTGELFF. Looking up the rest from reference TRBV7-2 and TRBJ2-2 gives the full variable domain: GAGVSQSPSNKVTEKGKDVELRCDPISGHTALYWYRQSLGQGLEFLIYFQGNSAPDKSGLPSDRFSAERTGGSVSTLTIQRTQQEDSAVYLCASSGAGTVNTGELFFGEGSRLTVL.

This chain links TRBV6-1 with TRBJ1-1; 8 bases line up with TRBD1. The V gene end was trimmed by 1 base and the J gene end by 3 bases; junction bases not matched to a gene: 7. This CDR3 contains 16 residues. Germline-derived CDR1 and CDR2 are MNHNS and SASEGT. The CDR3 DNA follows: TGTGCCAGCAGTGAAGGGACAGGGTTTCGGGACACTGAAGCTTTCTTT. Translated, it gives CASSEGTGFRDTEAFF.

The gene calls are TRBV27 and TRBJ2-3; D may be TRBD2 (5 bases). The ends were cut back, 2 bases at V and 1 base at J, with 10 bases in the middle. The CDR3 is 15 amino acids. Germline V gene lookup returns CDR1 MNHEY and CDR2 SMNVEV (reference sequence). CDR3 DNA: TGTGCCAGCAGTTTACGAGGGAGTGGCACAGATACGCAGTATTTT. The encoded protein is CASSLRGSGTDTQYF.

V usage is TRBV10-2 and J usage is TRBJ1-5; unclear D gene. The CDR3 is 12 amino acids. CDR1 is WSHSY, CDR2 SAAADI, per germline. Deletions cut 6 bases from V and 6 bases from J, with 9 bases between. CDR3 in amino acids: CASRDGRQPQHF. In DNA, the CDR3 is TGCGCCAGCAGGGACGGACGTCAGCCCCAGCATTTT.

The rearrangement links TRBV27 to TRBJ1-3; 10 positions agree with TRBD1. CDR1 and CDR2 from the germline V gene are MNHEY and SMNVEV (reference sequence). J was trimmed by 0 bases and V by 6 bases; bases with no gene match: 17. This CDR3 region has 20 residues. CDR3 loop: CASSRTFQGQGSASGNTIYF. CDR3 DNA: TGTGCCAGCAGCCGGACATTCCAGGGACAGGGGTCCGCCTCTGGAAACACCATATATTTT.

This clone is a singleton in its sample. The chain carries TRBV29-1 and TRBJ2-1; 7 bases match TRBD2. The CDR3 has 14 residues. With V trimmed by 7 bases and J by 10 bases, 16 bases remained unmatched. Germline V gene lookup returns CDR1 SQVTM and CDR2 ANQGSEA. As DNA, the CDR3 is TGCAGCGCGCGGACTGTTGCGGGAGTCGGCGAGCAGTTCTTC. It is translated as CSARTVAGVGEQFF.

The CDR3 DNA follows: TGTGCCAGCAGCTTGGACAGGGCGGATGAGCAGTTCTTC. Translation: CASSLDRADEQFF. The chain joins TRBV11-2 to TRBJ2-1; 8 bases are shared with TRBD1. Unmatched junction bases numbered 3, after V lost 3 bases and J lost 8 bases. Germline CDR1 SGHAT, CDR2 FQNNGV. CDR3 size: 13 residues.

The J gene is TRBJ2-7, the V gene TRBV27, with TRBD1 as a possible D gene (5 bases). The V end lost 6 bases, the J end lost 3 bases, and 18 bases lay between the germline ends. CDR1 MNHEY and CDR2 SMNVEV come from the germline V gene (reference sequence). This CDR3 comprises 15 residues. CDR3 DNA sequence: TGTGCCAGCAGCGACTCTGGACAAACGCTCTACGAGCAGTACTTC. Its translation is CASSDSGQTLYEQYF.

The table lists this clone with a count of one. V and J are TRBV29-1 and TRBJ2-2; D possibly corresponds to TRBD1 (5 bases). The V end lost 5 bases, the J end lost 4 bases, and 17 bases lay between the germline ends. The CDR3 consists of 15 residues. The germline V gene encodes CDR1 SQVTM and CDR2 ANQGSEA. The DNA of the CDR3 is TGCAGCGTTCGCGTGAAGGGGTCATTCACCGGGGAGCTGTTTTTT. Translation gives CSVRVKGSFTGELFF.

The chain combines TRBV5-8 with TRBJ2-5; no clear D gene. Germline-derived CDR1 and CDR2 are SGHTS and YDEGEE. The V end was cut by 0 bases, the J end by 4 bases, with 10 bases between. The CDR3 consists of 14 residues. CDR3 sequence (DNA): TGTGCCAGCAGCTTGGGTGGACGGGTAGAGACCCAGTACTTC. Translated: CASSLGGRVETQYF.

V and J are TRBV27 and TRBJ2-7; D is undetermined. CDR1 MNHEY and CDR2 SMNVEV come from the germline V gene (reference sequence). The germline V and J ends were trimmed by 1 base and 3 bases, with 7 bases remaining between them. The CDR3 has 13 residues. CDR3 sequence: CASSLLADYEQYF. CDR3 DNA: TGTGCCAGCAGTTTATTGGCAGACTACGAGCAGTACTTC.

V gene TRBV29-1 combines with J gene TRBJ2-5, with D perhaps TRBD1 or TRBD2 (5 bases each). Germline V CDR1 and CDR2: SQVTM, ANQGSEA. This CDR3 has 13 residues. The V end was cut by 2 bases, the J end by 5 bases, with 12 bases between. As DNA, the CDR3 is TGCAGCGTTGAATGGGGGTCGGGGGAGACCCAGTACTTC. This sequence encodes CSVEWGSGETQYF.

With respect to this clone: This sample also contains other DNA sequences that code for the same CDR3. The chain uses TRBV11-2 and TRBJ1-5; D unresolved. The V gene lost 1 base and the J gene lost 2 bases, with 6 bases spanning the gap. This CDR3 has 14 amino acids. Germline V gives CDR1 SGHAT, CDR2 FQNNGV. The CDR3 here is CASSLGVGNQPQHF. CDR3 nucleotides: TGTGCCAGCAGCTTAGGTGTGGGCAATCAGCCCCAGCATTTT. The full variable domain, with the rest looked up from reference TRBV11-2 and TRBJ1-5, is EAGVAQSPRYKIIEKRQSVAFWCNPISGHATLYWYQQILGQGPKLLIQFQNNGVVDDSQLPKDRFSAERLKGVDSTLKIQPAKLEDSAVYLCASSLGVGNQPQHFGDGTRLSIL.